This is a list of T cell receptor beta chains from one sample in a study of shared clonotypes between healthy human individuals. Only in-frame clones appear in the TCRdb table, and some are missing; sequencing was by immunoSEQ multiplex PCR. The sample lists roughly 890,000 clones; 85% to 95% were seen once. Sequenced: naive CD8+ T cells sorted from blood. Receptors were obtained from a man aged 25-40 years in good health. Each CDR3 is given without its conserved first and last residue.

j_gene,v_gene,CDR3aa
TRBJ2-7,TRBV11-2,ASSPQGLAGALGLYEQY
TRBJ1-2,TRBV11-2,ASSLGDTYYGYT
TRBJ2-7,TRBV10-3,AISDGTSGTYEQY
TRBJ2-1,TRBV7-3,ASSPTGTSGYNEQF
TRBJ2-7,TRBV4-1,ASSQTGGGGREQY
TRBJ1-1,TRBV5-1,ASSSKTGRSEAF
TRBJ2-6,TRBV7-9,ASSLTWDREHTGANVLT
TRBJ1-1,TRBV2,ASSQQGSNTEAF
TRBJ2-7,TRBV19,ASSIGESSYEQY
TRBJ1-5,TRBV19,ASKRWNRESNQPQH
TRBJ2-4,TRBV27,ASSLSGGNIQY
TRBJ1-5,TRBV7-9,ASSFGRGNQPQH
TRBJ2-5,TRBV6-5,ASSYGQGNQETQY
TRBJ2-2,TRBV27,ASSLSGVSTNTGELF
TRBJ2-1,TRBV5-1,ASNGWGPRDEQF
TRBJ2-3,TRBV6-5,ASHGSSTDTQY
TRBJ2-7,TRBV28,ASSPLAVPSYEQY
TRBJ2-1,TRBV19,ASSMTSANEQF
TRBJ2-7,TRBV19,ASSIAPAGVEEQY
TRBJ2-7,TRBV10-3,AISESGSKRTSYEQY
TRBJ1-5,TRBV6-5,ASRIGQGTNQPQH
TRBJ2-7,TRBV10-2,ASSGPKNGGSYEQY
TRBJ2-3,TRBV9,ASSASSADTQY
TRBJ2-5,TRBV18,ASSLSHGTSGRKETQY
TRBJ2-3,TRBV27,ASSFLDLTDTQY
TRBJ2-7,TRBV28,ASSGFSYEQY
TRBJ2-3,TRBV7-9,ASSQEEREIRDTQY
TRBJ1-2,TRBV28,ASSLRGRMGYGYT
TRBJ2-7,TRBV27,ASTNALGLAGDEQY
TRBJ2-7,TRBV14,ASSQGRTAAYEQY
TRBJ2-2,TRBV19,ASSIPGGVDTGELF
TRBJ1-4,TRBV7-9,ASSFFEKLF
TRBJ2-5,TRBV28,ASSLPGGWETQY
TRBJ1-2,TRBV25-1,ASSESIGRDPN
TRBJ1-2,TRBV11-2,ASRLTQDRIYGYT
TRBJ1-5,TRBV5-1,ASSQSPGSNQPQH
TRBJ2-7,TRBV7-9,ASSLGTGLAGFYEQY
TRBJ1-2,TRBV4-1,ASSQVGGNYGYT
TRBJ2-1,TRBV5-4,ASSFGGNEQF
TRBJ1-2,TRBV6-6,ASSYIQGADGYT
TRBJ2-5,TRBV4-3,ASSQARQGTETQY
TRBJ2-7,TRBV7-6,ASSALAGGSYEQY
TRBJ2-1,TRBV29-1,SVGTEYNEQF
TRBJ1-1,TRBV27,ASSLSTGATEAF
TRBJ2-5,TRBV9,ASSSRTDNKAQY
TRBJ1-2,TRBV7-9,ASSLQGQYGYT